This T cell receptor beta chain was observed in a study of cytomegalovirus exposure and HLA in healthy donors. Study in general: Falling in the Caucasian-associated ancestry cluster were about 83% of 300 to 500 genotyped donors.

The V end was cut by 0 bases, the J end by 2 bases, with 12 bases between. The CDR3 totals 16 residues. Germline CDR1 reads SGHRS; CDR2 reads YFSETQ. In nominal health when sampled, donors likely had unrecorded immune exposures nonetheless. Findings and limits, study-wide: Sequences of the TCR beta chain were said to predict the HLA-A and HLA-B alleles of most subjects accurately.

Concerning this clone: Its antigen is as yet unknown.

The PCR employed 60 Vbeta primers together with 13 Jbeta primers. Repertoires were generated with immunoSEQ multiplex PCR, while TCRdb's copy carries only in-frame clones and drops some. The sample shows about 100,000 clones, about 76% of them seen only once. The TCR comes from a man in his forties in good health and CMV-seropositive. The chain carries TRBV5-1 and TRBJ2-1; a weak D match, TRBD2 (7 bases). The sample taken for sequencing was PBMCs. CDR3 amino acids: CASSLGTGGPYNEQFF. In nucleotides, the CDR3 is TGCGCCAGCAGCTTGGGGACGGGGGGCCCCTACAATGAGCAGTTCTTC.